By sample fraction, the clone carrying this T cell receptor (beta chain) is medium-sized. Its antigen is still unknown. Each library started from 15 ng of total RNA using the QIAseq Immune Repertoire TCR panel. TCRdb passed the reads through MiXCR, listing each CDR3 protein once. The sample yields more than 1,500 distinct CDR3 sequences, roughly 6.9% seen once. CDR1 is MDHEN, CDR2 SYDVKM, per germline. The CDR3 has 14 residues. V lost 8 bases to trimming and J lost 1 base; unmatched junction nucleotides: 6. This record comes from a study of circulating CD8 cells and anti-PD-1 response in melanoma. Live CD3+CD8+TCRalphabeta+ cells were sorted into four subsets by PD-1 and/or TIGIT. Study conclusions and caveats: Some patients were treatment-naive; others were previously treated. At M1, fewer than 8% of TRB clonotypes appeared in multiple subsets. Expanded sorted subsets were checked for tumor reactivity using peptides.

The gene calls are TRBV28 and TRBJ2-7, with TRBD1 identical over 9 bases. The receptor's source is a human donor with melanoma. This sample comprised CD8+ T cells from PBMCs, obtained at baseline or after one month of anti-PD-1 therapy (not recorded which). As DNA, the CDR3 is TGTGCCAGCGGCGGACAGGGGACATCCTACGAGCAGTACTTC. Translated: CASGGQGTSYEQYF.